Listed here are 30 T cell receptor beta chains from one sample, sequenced in a study of cytomegalovirus exposure and HLA in healthy donors. TCRdb's copy holds only in-frame clones and misses some; the assay was immunoSEQ multiplex PCR. The data show approximately 270,000 clones, roughly nine tenths seen once. Specimen: PBMCs. The receptors were sampled from a man between 18 and 29 years old in good health and CMV-seropositive.

The rearrangement links TRBV10-3 to TRBJ1-2; unclear D gene. V shed 2 bases and J shed 6 bases, with 10 bases lying between them. Per the germline V gene, CDR1 is ENHRY and CDR2 is SYGVKD. This CDR3 has 13 amino acids. The DNA of the CDR3 is TGTGCCATCAGTGAGGAACGGCGACATGGCTACACCTTC. Protein: CAISEERRHGYTF.

The rearrangement links TRBV20-1 to TRBJ1-1; 7 bases align to TRBD1. Germline V gives CDR1 DFQATT, CDR2 SNEGSKA (reference sequence). Trimming removed 2 bases from V and 9 bases from J; junction bases left unmatched: 3. This CDR3 comprises 11 residues. CDR3 bases: TGCAGTGCTAGACAGACAGGGCAAGCTTTCTTT. It translates to CSARQTGQAFF.

This chain joins TRBV6-6 and TRBJ2-5, with D possibly matching TRBD1 (5 bases). V was trimmed by 7 bases and J by 3 bases, leaving 15 bases between them. Germline-derived CDR1 and CDR2 are MNHNY and SVGAGI (reference sequence). The CDR3 length is 14 residues. The CDR3 region has the DNA TGTGCCAGCAATCCTGGCAGGGAAGAAGAGACCCAGTACTTC. Amino acids: CASNPGREEETQYF.

This clone was picked up a small number of times. The chain uses TRBV7-2 and TRBJ2-7; D remains unclear. The CDR3 covers 13 residues. V shed 0 bases and J shed 6 bases, with 9 bases lying between them. Germline V gives CDR1 SGHTA, CDR2 FQGNSA. CDR3 amino acids: CASSLAYVSEQYF. CDR3 DNA sequence: TGTGCCAGCAGCTTAGCGTACGTGTCCGAGCAGTACTTC.

This chain connects TRBV7-2 to TRBJ1-2; TRBD1 might be the D (6 bases). The CDR3 is 15 residues long. CDR1 SGHTA and CDR2 FQGNSA come from the germline V gene. The V end was cut by 1 base, the J end by 4 bases, with 13 bases between. CDR3 protein: CASSLETGELYGYTF. The CDR3, as DNA: TGTGCCAGCAGCTTAGAGACAGGAGAACTCTATGGCTACACCTTC.

The genes are TRBV2 and TRBJ2-1; TRBD2 matches 11 bases. The germline CDR1 and CDR2 sequences are SNHLY and FYNNEI. The ends lost 6 bases at V and 10 bases at J; junction bases unmatched: 14. This CDR3 has 16 residues. In DNA form, the CDR3 reads TGTGCCAGCAGATCTCATCCACTAGCGGGAGCCGAGGAGCAGTTCTTC. Translating it yields CASRSHPLAGAEEQFF.

V is TRBV30 and J is TRBJ2-5; no firm D call. This CDR3 is 13 amino acids long. Germline assignment: CDR1 GTSNPN and CDR2 SVGIG (reference sequence). The V end was cut by 1 base, the J end by 5 bases, with 11 bases between. CDR3 DNA: TGTGCCTGGAGTGAGGATAGGGTCGAGACCCAGTACTTC. Protein sequence: CAWSEDRVETQYF.

The gene calls are TRBV5-1 and TRBJ2-2; 7 bases line up with TRBD1. The V and J ends lost 0 bases and 4 bases, in that order; junction bases with no gene match: 6. From germline, CDR1 is SGHRS and CDR2 YFSETQ. The CDR3 loop spans 16 amino acids. CDR3 sequence: CASSLAQGVGTGELFF. CDR3 nucleotides: TGCGCCAGCAGCTTGGCCCAGGGGGTAGGCACCGGGGAGCTGTTTTTT.

V gene TRBV10-3 combines with J gene TRBJ2-3; D is perhaps TRBD1 (5 bases). CDR1 is ENHRY, CDR2 SYGVKD, per germline. The CDR3 is made up of 13 amino acids. V lost 3 bases and J lost 5, with 9 bases in between. The CDR3 here is CAISDQGVDTQYF. The CDR3 coding sequence is TGTGCCATCAGTGATCAGGGCGTAGATACGCAGTATTTT.

The chain carries TRBV11-3 and TRBJ2-5; D unresolved. Deletions cut 0 bases from V and 3 bases from J, with 5 bases between. Germline CDR1 reads SGHNT; CDR2 reads YENEEA. The CDR3 totals 13 residues. The CDR3 reads CASSLDREETQYF. The CDR3 bases are TGTGCCAGCAGCTTAGATCGTGAAGAGACCCAGTACTTC.

The CDR3 DNA reads as TGTGCCAGCAGCCAATCGCATGAGCAGTTCTTC. Protein: CASSQSHEQFF. The J gene is TRBJ2-1, the V gene TRBV4-2; D remains ambiguous. With 2 bases removed from V and 8 bases from J, the gap between germline ends came to 4 bases. CDR1 is LGHNA, CDR2 YNFKEQ, per germline. There are 11 residues in the CDR3.

The chain uses TRBV5-1 and TRBJ2-7, with 10 positions matching TRBD2. After removal of 0 bases from V and 5 bases from J, the junction contained 5 bases not matched to a gene. This CDR3 region has 15 residues. The germline gives CDR1 SGHRS, CDR2 YFSETQ. CDR3 DNA sequence: TGCGCCAGCAGCTTGGTTCCTAGCGGGAGCAACGAGCAGTACTTC. Its translation is CASSLVPSGSNEQYF.

The chain recombines TRBV19 with TRBJ2-7, with 9 nucleotides matching TRBD1. CDR1 is LNHDA and CDR2 is SQIVND in the germline V gene (reference sequence). The CDR3 runs to 14 residues. J gave up 7 bases and V 10 bases, and 14 bases lay outside the gene matches. CDR3: CATETGGSAREQYF. DNA for the CDR3: TGTGCCACGGAAACAGGGGGCAGCGCTCGAGAGCAGTACTTC.

The J gene is TRBJ2-5, the V gene TRBV5-4, with 14 bases lining up with TRBD2. The CDR3 totals 16 residues. Germline CDR1 is SGHNT and CDR2 is YYREEE (reference sequence). The junction had 6 bases not matched to a gene; V was cut back by 4 bases and J by 4 bases. CDR3 DNA: TGTGCCAGCAGCGCGGGACTAGCGGGAGTGTCAGAGACCCAGTACTTC. Translated, it gives CASSAGLAGVSETQYF. Combining the CDR3 with reference TRBV5-4 and TRBJ2-5 gives the whole variable domain ETGVTQSPTHLIKTRGQQVTLRCSSQSGHNTVSWYQQALGQGPQFIFQYYREEENGRGNFPPRFSGLQFPNYSSELNVNALELDDSALYLCASSAGLAGVSETQYFGPGTRLLVL.

The chain uses TRBV7-6 and TRBJ2-3; D assignment may be TRBD1 or TRBD2 (5 bases each). V was trimmed by 4 bases and J by 7 bases, leaving 21 bases between them. Germline CDR1 SGHVS, CDR2 FNYEAQ. The CDR3 consists of 16 residues. CDR3 in DNA: TGTGCCAGCAGCTCCCTTACCGGGGCCCAGAAATATACGCAGTATTTT. This gives the protein CASSSLTGAQKYTQYF.

This chain connects TRBV7-9 to TRBJ2-5; D possibly corresponds to TRBD2 (6 bases). The length of the CDR3 is 16 residues. V lost 5 bases to trimming and J lost 2 bases, with 18 bases between them. Germline V gives CDR1 SEHNR, CDR2 FQNEAQ (reference sequence). CDR3 bases: TGTGCCAGCAGCCCTCGTCTTGGTGCGGGGCAAGAGACCCAGTACTTC. Residues: CASSPRLGAGQETQYF.

The CDR3 DNA is TGTGCCAGCGGAACATTCTATGGCTACACCTTC. Amino acids: CASGTFYGYTF. The chain couples TRBV27 to TRBJ1-2, with no clear D. CDR3 length: 11 residues. V lost 8 bases, J lost 4 bases, and 8 bases lay in between. From germline, CDR1 is MNHEY and CDR2 SMNVEV (reference sequence).

This chain uses TRBV4-1 with TRBJ1-1; the D gene is possibly TRBD1 (6 bases). Trimming left V 2 bases short and J 0 bases short, with 13 bases between. From germline, CDR1 is MGHRA and CDR2 YSYEKL. This CDR3 is built from 16 residues. As DNA, the CDR3 is TGCGCCAGCAGCCAACCTCGGACAGATTTGAACACTGAAGCTTTCTTT. Its protein is CASSQPRTDLNTEAFF.

This clone turned up a few times. This chain joins TRBV5-6 and TRBJ2-7; possible D gene TRBD1, 6 bases. Trimming cost V 3 bases and J 7 bases, with 17 bases left between them. CDR3 length: 14 amino acids. CDR1 is SGHDT, CDR2 YYEEEE, per germline. The CDR3 DNA reads as TGTGCCAGCAGCTCCTCGACAGGCCTAGAGGAGCAGTACTTC. Residues: CASSSSTGLEEQYF.

The chain combines TRBV7-9 with TRBJ2-1, with TRBD2 matching over 10 bases. CDR1 and CDR2 from the germline V gene are SEHNR and FQNEAQ (reference sequence). The CDR3 has 15 residues. Losses at the gene ends were 5 bases for V and 2 bases for J; bases not matched to a gene: 3. In DNA form, the CDR3 reads TGTGCCAGCAGCGGGACTAGCGTGACCTACAATGAGCAGTTCTTC. This encodes CASSGTSVTYNEQFF.

The CDR3 protein is CASSAWGTGAYGAFF. For the CDR3, the DNA is TGTGCCAGCAGCGCCTGGGGGACAGGGGCGTATGGGGCTTTCTTT. This sequence joins TRBV9 and TRBJ1-1, with TRBD1 matching over 10 bases. CDR1 and CDR2 (germline): SGDLS, YYNGEE. This CDR3 region has 15 residues. Trimming removed 3 bases from V and 11 bases from J; junction bases left unmatched: 13.

The chain recombines TRBV19 with TRBJ1-5, with D unclear. V dropped 6 bases and J dropped 1 base, with 16 bases sitting between them. CDR3 length: 16 residues. Germline-derived CDR1 and CDR2 are LNHDA and SQIVND (reference sequence). The CDR3 sequence: CASSLSGLGSNQPQHF. The CDR3 region has the DNA TGTGCCAGTAGCCTTTCGGGGTTGGGGAGCAATCAGCCCCAGCATTTT. The full variable domain, in which reference TRBV19 and TRBJ1-5 provide the parts outside the CDR3, is DGGITQSPKYLFRKEGQNVTLSCEQNLNHDAMYWYRQDPGQGLRLIYYSQIVNDFQKGDIAEGYSVSREKKESFPLTVTSAQKNPTAFYLCASSLSGLGSNQPQHFGDGTRLSIL.

The J gene is TRBJ1-1, the V gene TRBV6-1; TRBD1 agrees at 7 bases. V shed 4 bases and J 8 bases; nucleotides not matched to a gene: 10. The CDR3 contains 14 residues. Looked up from germline, CDR1 is MNHNS and CDR2 is SASEGT. CDR3 sequence: CASSAHDRAREAFF. For the CDR3, the DNA is TGTGCCAGCAGTGCCCATGACAGGGCACGAGAAGCTTTCTTT.

This chain links TRBV7-8 with TRBJ2-1; 9 bases are a match to TRBD2. CDR1 is SGHVS and CDR2 is FQNEAQ in the germline V gene. Germline trimming cut 1 base from V and 4 bases from J; bases unmatched to any gene: 5. CDR3 length: 16 amino acids. Here the CDR3 DNA reads TGTGCCAGCAGCTTAGTGGCGGGAGGGCTTTACAATGAGCAGTTCTTC. It translates to CASSLVAGGLYNEQFF.

Only one count was recorded for this clone. The CDR3 is CASSLSQGLLETQYF. The CDR3 region has the DNA TGTGCCAGCAGTTTATCGCAGGGGTTGTTAGAGACCCAGTACTTC. This chain links TRBV27 with TRBJ2-5; perhaps TRBD1 as D (6 bases). This CDR3 is built from 15 residues. V shed 0 bases and J shed 4 bases, with 12 bases lying between them. Germline CDR1 and CDR2: MNHEY and SMNVEV (reference sequence).

The chain joins TRBV5-1 to TRBJ1-1; D might be TRBD1 (5 bases). The CDR3 length is 13 residues. The germline V gene encodes CDR1 SGHRS and CDR2 YFSETQ. V was trimmed by 2 bases and J by 2 bases, leaving 7 bases between them. DNA of the CDR3: TGCGCCAGCAGCTTAGGGGTAAACACTGAAGCTTTCTTT. Translating gives CASSLGVNTEAFF.

This clone appeared once. This chain uses TRBV11-2 with TRBJ2-5; 12 bases map to TRBD2. There are 16 residues in the CDR3. J lost 3 bases, V lost 6 bases, and 8 bases had no gene match. The V gene's germline CDR1 is SGHAT and CDR2 FQNNGV. CDR3 protein: CASRDVLAGGKETQYF. In DNA form, the CDR3 reads TGTGCCAGCAGAGACGTTCTAGCGGGAGGGAAAGAGACCCAGTACTTC.

V usage is TRBV29-1 and J usage is TRBJ2-1; 12 positions match TRBD2. Germline loops: CDR1 SQVTM, CDR2 ANQGSEA. This CDR3 is 14 amino acids long. V gave up 6 bases and J gave up 6 bases; unmatched junction bases: 6. CDR3 sequence: CSVLAGGPANEQFF. As DNA, the CDR3 is TGCAGCGTCCTAGCGGGAGGGCCCGCCAATGAGCAGTTCTTC.

The J gene is TRBJ2-7, the V gene TRBV5-5; no firm D call. V dropped 0 bases and J dropped 0 bases, with 7 bases sitting between them. CDR1 and CDR2 (germline): SGHKS, YYEKEE (reference sequence). There are 14 residues in the CDR3. The CDR3 loop reads CASSLEAVSYEQYF. The CDR3 nucleotides are TGTGCCAGCAGCTTGGAGGCAGTCTCCTACGAGCAGTACTTC.

V usage is TRBV6-6 and J usage is TRBJ1-2; 10 positions agree with TRBD1. This CDR3 has 13 amino acids. V shed 5 bases and J 7 bases; nucleotides not matched to a gene: 4. Per germline, CDR1 MNHNY and CDR2 SVGAGI (reference sequence). CDR3 residues: CASSAGQGSGYTF. The CDR3 DNA reads TGTGCCAGCAGTGCGGGACAGGGGAGTGGCTACACCTTC.